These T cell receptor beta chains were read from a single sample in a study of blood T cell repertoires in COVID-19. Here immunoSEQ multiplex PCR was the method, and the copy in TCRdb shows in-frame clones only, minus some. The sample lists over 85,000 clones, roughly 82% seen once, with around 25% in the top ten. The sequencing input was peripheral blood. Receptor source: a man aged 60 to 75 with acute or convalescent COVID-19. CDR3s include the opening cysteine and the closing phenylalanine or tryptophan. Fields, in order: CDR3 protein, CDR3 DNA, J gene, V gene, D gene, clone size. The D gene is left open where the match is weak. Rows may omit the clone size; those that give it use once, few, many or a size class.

CDR3aa: CASSYDNNYGYTF
CDR3nt: TGTGCCAGTAGTTACGACAATAACTATGGCTACACCTTC
j_gene: TRBJ1-2
v_gene: TRBV19
d_gene: .
abundance: .

CDR3aa: CASSPTLSRTGTKNIQYF
CDR3nt: TGTGCCAGCAGTCCCACTCTTAGCCGAACAGGGACCAAAAACATTCAGTACTTC
j_gene: TRBJ2-4
v_gene: TRBV6-6
d_gene: .
abundance: .

CDR3aa: CASSFSSGAYNEQFF
CDR3nt: TGTGCCAGCAGCTTCTCTAGCGGGGCCTACAATGAGCAGTTCTTC
j_gene: TRBJ2-1
v_gene: TRBV11-2
d_gene: TRBD2
abundance: .

CDR3aa: CASSLDTPWETQYF
CDR3nt: TGTGCCAGCAGTTTAGATACACCCTGGGAGACCCAGTACTTC
j_gene: TRBJ2-5
v_gene: TRBV28
d_gene: .
abundance: .

CDR3aa: CARSPGQPNEKLFF
CDR3nt: TGTGCCAGAAGCCCTGGACAGCCTAATGAAAAACTGTTTTTT
j_gene: TRBJ1-4
v_gene: TRBV5-3
d_gene: .
abundance: .

CDR3aa: CASSQMTGENSPLHF
CDR3nt: TGTGCCAGTAGTCAAATGACAGGGGAGAATTCACCCCTCCACTTT
j_gene: TRBJ1-6
v_gene: TRBV19
d_gene: TRBD1
abundance: .

CDR3aa: CASSPRGQVVEAFF
CDR3nt: TGTGCCAGCAGCCCTCGCGGACAGGTTGTTGAAGCTTTCTTT
j_gene: TRBJ1-1
v_gene: TRBV7-3
d_gene: TRBD1
abundance: .

CDR3aa: CASSLGPGQETQYF
CDR3nt: TGCGCCAGCAGCCTAGGTCCAGGGCAAGAGACCCAGTACTTC
j_gene: TRBJ2-5
v_gene: TRBV5-1
d_gene: .
abundance: .

CDR3aa: CASRRGDDNTGELFF
CDR3nt: TGCGCCAGCAGGCGGGGGGATGACAACACCGGGGAGCTGTTTTTT
j_gene: TRBJ2-2
v_gene: TRBV5-1
d_gene: TRBD2
abundance: .

CDR3aa: CASRFRDTNNSPLHF
CDR3nt: TGTGCCAGCAGGTTCCGGGACACCAATAATTCACCCCTCCACTTT
j_gene: TRBJ1-6
v_gene: TRBV7-2
d_gene: .
abundance: .

CDR3aa: CASSLFDGGRGPENIQYF
CDR3nt: TGTGCCAGCAGCTTGTTCGACGGGGGCAGGGGGCCTGAAAACATTCAGTACTTC
j_gene: TRBJ2-4
v_gene: TRBV11-2
d_gene: TRBD1
abundance: .

CDR3aa: CASSLGQEGNTIYF
CDR3nt: TGCGCCAGCAGCCTGGGACAGGAAGGAAACACCATATATTTT
j_gene: TRBJ1-3
v_gene: TRBV4-1
d_gene: TRBD1
abundance: .

CDR3aa: CASSPSAVTINTEAFF
CDR3nt: TGTGCCAGCAGTCCATCAGCGGTTACAATCAACACTGAAGCTTTCTTT
j_gene: TRBJ1-1
v_gene: TRBV28
d_gene: .
abundance: .

CDR3aa: CASSTLPGGSSYNEQFF
CDR3nt: TGTGCCAGTAGTACACTTCCCGGGGGGAGCTCCTACAATGAGCAGTTCTTC
j_gene: TRBJ2-1
v_gene: TRBV19
d_gene: TRBD2
abundance: .

CDR3aa: CASSPTRGYGYTF
CDR3nt: TGCGCCAGCAGCCCAACTCGGGGCTATGGCTACACCTTC
j_gene: TRBJ1-2
v_gene: TRBV4-1
d_gene: .
abundance: few

CDR3aa: CAWSRQGGYTEAFF
CDR3nt: TGTGCCTGGAGTAGACAGGGGGGCTACACTGAAGCTTTCTTT
j_gene: TRBJ1-1
v_gene: TRBV30
d_gene: TRBD1
abundance: .

CDR3aa: CATSDATGAAANYGYTF
CDR3nt: TGTGCCACCAGTGATGCTACAGGGGCCGCAGCTAACTATGGCTACACCTTC
j_gene: TRBJ1-2
v_gene: TRBV24-1
d_gene: TRBD1
abundance: once

CDR3aa: CASLRDSTTNYGYTF
CDR3nt: TGTGCCAGCCTACGGGACAGTACGACTAACTATGGCTACACCTTC
j_gene: TRBJ1-2
v_gene: TRBV7-2
d_gene: TRBD1
abundance: few

CDR3aa: CASSPRGGARETQYF
CDR3nt: TGTGCCAGCAGTCCTCGCGGGGGGGCGAGGGAGACCCAGTACTTC
j_gene: TRBJ2-5
v_gene: TRBV6-5
d_gene: TRBD2
abundance: few

CDR3aa: CASSQASGGNTGELFF
CDR3nt: TGTGCCAGCAGCCAAGCTAGCGGGGGGAACACCGGGGAGCTGTTTTTT
j_gene: TRBJ2-2
v_gene: TRBV4-2
d_gene: TRBD2
abundance: .

CDR3aa: CASSLDSSSYNEQFF
CDR3nt: TGTGCCAGCAGCCTTGACAGTAGCTCCTACAATGAGCAGTTCTTC
j_gene: TRBJ2-1
v_gene: TRBV14
d_gene: .
abundance: .

CDR3aa: CSVSTGGTGELFF
CDR3nt: TGCAGCGTCTCGACAGGGGGCACCGGGGAGCTGTTTTTT
j_gene: TRBJ2-2
v_gene: TRBV29-1
d_gene: TRBD1
abundance: .

CDR3aa: CASRLPGGRRGYTF
CDR3nt: TGTGCCAGTAGGCTGCCGGGGGGGCGTCGAGGCTACACCTTC
j_gene: TRBJ1-2
v_gene: TRBV19
d_gene: .
abundance: .

CDR3aa: CASKTGTGSSHTQYF
CDR3nt: TGTGCCAGTAAGACGGGGACAGGGTCGTCTCATACGCAGTATTTT
j_gene: TRBJ2-3
v_gene: TRBV19
d_gene: TRBD1
abundance: once

CDR3aa: CASSHSRDRYYPNYGYTF
CDR3nt: TGTGCCAGCAGCCACTCCCGGGACAGGTACTACCCTAACTATGGCTACACCTTC
j_gene: TRBJ1-2
v_gene: TRBV5-8
d_gene: TRBD1
abundance: few

CDR3aa: CATSRDWSGGTHTDTQYF
CDR3nt: TGTGCCACCAGCAGAGATTGGAGCGGGGGGACCCACACAGATACGCAGTATTTT
j_gene: TRBJ2-3
v_gene: TRBV15
d_gene: TRBD2
abundance: once

CDR3aa: CASSLDRANTIYF
CDR3nt: TGTGCCAGCAGTCTGGACAGGGCGAACACCATATATTTT
j_gene: TRBJ1-3
v_gene: TRBV28
d_gene: TRBD1
abundance: .

CDR3aa: CASSGVQVNTEAFF
CDR3nt: TGTGCCAGCAGTGGAGTACAGGTGAACACTGAAGCTTTCTTT
j_gene: TRBJ1-1
v_gene: TRBV2
d_gene: .
abundance: .

CDR3aa: CASSVRTGDGNTIYF
CDR3nt: TGTGCCAGCAGCGTCCGGACAGGGGATGGAAACACCATATATTTT
j_gene: TRBJ1-3
v_gene: TRBV9
d_gene: TRBD1
abundance: .

CDR3aa: CASSRAGGFQTQYF
CDR3nt: TGTGCCAGCAGCAGGGCAGGGGGCTTCCAGACCCAGTACTTC
j_gene: TRBJ2-5
v_gene: TRBV28
d_gene: TRBD1
abundance: .

CDR3aa: CASSQLRDRGRVTQPQHF
CDR3nt: TGCGCCAGCAGTCAGCTCCGGGACAGGGGGCGCGTTACTCAGCCCCAGCATTTT
j_gene: TRBJ1-5
v_gene: TRBV23-1
d_gene: TRBD1
abundance: .

CDR3aa: CASSRSSAGESRVEQFF
CDR3nt: TGTGCCAGCAGCCGTTCCTCAGCGGGGGAGTCGAGAGTGGAGCAGTTCTTC
j_gene: TRBJ2-1
v_gene: TRBV3-1/TRBV3-2
d_gene: TRBD2
abundance: .

CDR3aa: CATSDIGLSNEQFF
CDR3nt: TGTGCCACCAGTGACATCGGACTATCCAATGAGCAGTTCTTC
j_gene: TRBJ2-1
v_gene: TRBV24-1
d_gene: .
abundance: .

CDR3aa: CASRQGKNIQYF
CDR3nt: TGTGCCAGCCGACAGGGGAAAAACATTCAGTACTTC
j_gene: TRBJ2-4
v_gene: TRBV28
d_gene: TRBD1
abundance: .

CDR3aa: CASSQPGQREETQYF
CDR3nt: TGCGCCAGCAGCCAACCGGGACAGCGGGAAGAGACCCAGTACTTC
j_gene: TRBJ2-5
v_gene: TRBV4-1
d_gene: .
abundance: .

CDR3aa: CASRLSGVGGEAF
CDR3nt: TGTGCCAGCAGGCTGTCTGGCGTGGGGGGAGAAGCCTTC
j_gene: TRBJ2-7
v_gene: TRBV28
d_gene: .
abundance: .

CDR3aa: CASSYGTSGGNEQFF
CDR3nt: TGTGCCAGCAGTTACGGGACTAGCGGGGGCAATGAGCAGTTCTTC
j_gene: TRBJ2-1
v_gene: TRBV6-5
d_gene: TRBD2
abundance: .

CDR3aa: CASSAANYGYTF
CDR3nt: TGTGCCAGCTCGGCGGCCAATTATGGCTACACCTTC
j_gene: TRBJ1-2
v_gene: TRBV18
d_gene: .
abundance: .

CDR3aa: CASSLQDSGNTIYF
CDR3nt: TGTGCCAGCTCACTACAAGACTCTGGAAACACCATATATTTT
j_gene: TRBJ1-3
v_gene: TRBV18
d_gene: .
abundance: .

CDR3aa: CASSLLGTGNTEAFF
CDR3nt: TGTGCCAGCAGCTTACTAGGCACAGGAAACACTGAAGCTTTCTTT
j_gene: TRBJ1-1
v_gene: TRBV7-3
d_gene: .
abundance: .

CDR3aa: CASRTGDSGNTIYF
CDR3nt: TGCGCCAGCAGAACAGGCGACTCTGGAAACACCATATATTTT
j_gene: TRBJ1-3
v_gene: TRBV5-1
d_gene: .
abundance: .